This record looks at one TCR beta chain sequence and its context. The antigen is not known. This entry is derived from a study of a mutant IDH1 vaccine in newly diagnosed glioma. Study background: Treated patients, averaging roughly 40 years, were roughly 60% male and approximately 38% female. Most patients had radiochemotherapy with temozolomide before enrollment; others had one alone. Study-level points and caveats: Altogether, approximately 93% of patients exhibited vaccine-induced immune responses.

The time point is: baseline, week 1 (first vaccination visit). Treatment noted: pre-vaccination baseline after standard-of-care therapy. Astrocytomas that were new, WHO grade 3 or 4, IDH1-mutant and ATRX-lost were present in the donors. Libraries were prepared by immunoSEQ multiplex PCR; TCRdb keeps only in-frame clonotypes and omits some of them. The sample lists about 68,000 clones, around 74% occurring once. The TCR comes from a man in his fifties with glioma. Sequences were derived from PBMCs, sampled from a glioma patient treated with radiotherapy, temozolomide or both.

CDR3 in amino acids: CASSYLLNTEAFF. CDR3 coding DNA: TGTGCCAGCAGCTATCTACTGAACACTGAAGCTTTCTTT. The J gene is TRBJ1-1, the V gene TRBV7-3, with D unclear. Trimming cost V 4 bases and J 0 bases, with 6 bases left between them. The CDR3 contains 13 residues. From germline, CDR1 is SGHTA and CDR2 FQGTGA.